One and the same sample provided the 30 T cell receptor beta chains below, sequenced in a study of blood T cells in healthy people across ages. Using a J-beta primer mix together with a sample-barcoded 5' primer, a second PCR was run for roughly 6 to 11 cycles. TCRdb ran MiXCR on the 5' RACE reads and lists one entry per CDR3 protein. Of approximately 780,000 distinct CDR3 sequences listed, roughly 26% were seen once; the top ten hold 2.5% to 3.5%. These same data were also listed under a study on T cells of mothers and their children.

Sequenced: blood. The receptor source for this set is a boy younger than 18 in good health.

This clonotype came up many times. V usage is TRBV28 and J usage is TRBJ2-7, with D perhaps TRBD1 or TRBD2 (5 bases each). The V and J ends lost 5 bases and 5 bases respectively, with 19 bases between them. From germline, CDR1 is MDHEN and CDR2 SYDVKM. This CDR3 contains 15 residues. The DNA of the CDR3 is TGTGCCAGCAGTCCGATTACCGGCCGGGGCAACGAGCAGTACTTC. As protein: CASSPITGRGNEQYF.

There are a few counts of this clonotype. This chain connects TRBV6-1 to TRBJ1-3, with D possibly TRBD1 on 5 matching bases. This CDR3 has 13 residues. Trimming cost V 5 bases and J 5 bases, with 10 bases left between them. Germline V gene data show CDR1 as MNHNS and CDR2 as SASEGT. For the CDR3, the DNA is TGTGCCAGCAGTCCCAGGGCCCGAAACACCATATATTTT. Protein: CASSPRARNTIYF.

This clonotype was counted only a few times. The V gene is TRBV12-3 or TRBV12-4, the J gene TRBJ2-3, with D perhaps given as TRBD1 or TRBD2 (5 bases each). Between the trimmed V and J ends, which lost 1 base and 7 bases, there was a span of 12 bases. The CDR3 has 14 residues. This CDR3 is CASSLGGTSNTQYF. The CDR3 nucleotides are TGTGCCAGCAGTTTAGGGGGGACCTCCAATACGCAGTATTTT.

This chain uses TRBV5-5 with TRBJ2-5; D is tentatively TRBD1 or TRBD2 (5 bases each). The J call may be incorrect, as the DNA end agrees better with TRBJ2-7. The CDR3 contains 15 residues. Germline V CDR1 and CDR2: SGHKS, YYEKEE (reference sequence). The CDR3 DNA reads as TGTGCCAGCAGTTCGGGGCGGACGAGCTCCTACGAGCAGTACTTC. Residues: CASSSGRTSSYEQYF.

The chain links TRBV20-1 to TRBJ1-4; tentatively, D is TRBD1 (6 bases). Trimming cost V 5 bases and J 10 bases, with 11 bases left between them. The CDR3 contains 11 residues. Germline assignment: CDR1 DFQATT and CDR2 SNEGSKA (reference sequence). CDR3 DNA: TGCAGTGCTCCGTCCAGGGGAAAACTGTTTTTT. Protein: CSAPSRGKLFF.

The chain uses TRBV20-1 and TRBJ2-3; D remains ambiguous. This CDR3 contains 14 residues. Germline V gives CDR1 DFQATT, CDR2 SNEGSKA (reference sequence). V lost 1 base to trimming and J lost 2 bases, with 10 bases between them. CDR3 amino acids: CSARGQAYTDTQYF. The CDR3 DNA reads as TGCAGTGCTAGAGGGCAGGCTTACACAGATACGCAGTATTTT.

The chain combines TRBV7-6 with TRBJ2-1; maybe TRBD2 (7 bases). Trimming took off 0 bases at V and 1 base at J, with 19 bases between the two ends. The CDR3 is 19 residues long. The germline V gene has CDR1 SGHVS and CDR2 FNYEAQ. CDR3 sequence (DNA): TGTGCCAGCAGCTTAGCGCGTGGGGTGGGGAGGGGGTCCTACAATGAGCAGTTCTTC. It encodes CASSLARGVGRGSYNEQFF.

This clonotype was observed a few times. The gene calls are TRBV20-1 and TRBJ1-5, with a weak D call TRBD1 (6 bases). The CDR3 has 13 amino acids. V was clipped by 7 bases and J by 3 bases, with 13 bases between them. Germline CDR1 and CDR2: DFQATT and SNEGSKA (reference sequence). CDR3 coding DNA: TGCAGTGTTACGGGGGGCACCAATCAGCCCCAGCATTTT. Translating it yields CSVTGGTNQPQHF.

There are a few counts of this clonotype. A junction boundary mismatches the germline segment, possibly from a read error. The chain has TRBV10-3 and TRBJ2-7; 7 bases are a match to TRBD2. Germline lookup yields CDR1 ENHRY and CDR2 SYGVKD. This CDR3 has 14 residues. The CDR3 bases are TGTGCCATCAGTGCCGCGGGGGAGAATTACGAGCAGCACTTC. Amino acid sequence: CAISAAGENYEQHF.

In its sample, this clonotype was seen a few times. V is TRBV28 and J is TRBJ1-6; D is ambiguous. The CDR3 has 14 amino acids. Germline values: CDR1 MDHEN, CDR2 SYDVKM. Trimming removed 3 bases at V and 14 bases at J, with 17 bases between. The CDR3 DNA reads as TGTGCCAGCAGTTTGAGGCAGGCTTATGGGACCCTCCACTTT. Amino acid sequence: CASSLRQAYGTLHF.

This clonotype was seen a handful of times. The chain is built from TRBV12-3 or TRBV12-4 and TRBJ1-2; the D gene is possibly TRBD1 (5 bases). This CDR3 has 16 amino acids. Trimming stripped 4 bases from V and 2 bases from J, with 17 bases between. DNA of the CDR3: TGTGCCAGCAGTTCGACGTGGGGCTCTCAAAACTATGGCTACACCTTC. Its protein product is CASSSTWGSQNYGYTF.

This chain uses TRBV2 with TRBJ2-7, with TRBD1 identical over 11 bases. The V gene's germline CDR1 is SNHLY and CDR2 FYNNEI. Losses at the gene ends were 8 bases for V and 4 bases for J; bases not matched to a gene: 4. The CDR3 has 13 residues. The CDR3 reads CASAGQGVYEQYF. The CDR3 DNA reads as TGTGCCAGCGCGGGACAGGGGGTTTACGAGCAGTACTTC.

In this sample, this clonotype turned up a few times. This chain links TRBV14 with TRBJ2-7; D gene ambiguous. This CDR3 spans 14 amino acids. Trimming took off 4 bases at V and 2 bases at J, with 12 bases between the two ends. CDR1 and CDR2 (germline): SGHDN, FVKESK. The chain's CDR3 is CASSPRAGTYEQYF. The DNA of the CDR3 is TGTGCCAGCAGCCCCCGCGCAGGCACCTACGAGCAGTACTTC. Together with reference TRBV14 and TRBJ2-7, the CDR3 gives the full variable domain: EAGVTQFPSHSVIEKGQTVTLRCDPISGHDNLYWYRRVMGKEIKFLLHFVKESKQDESGMPNNRFLAERTGGTYSTLKVQPAELEDSGVYFCASSPRAGTYEQYFGPGTRLTVT.

The genes are TRBV27 and TRBJ1-1; 8 bases are a match to TRBD1. Germline V CDR1 and CDR2: MNHEY, SMNVEV (reference sequence). The ends lost 3 bases at V and 3 bases at J; junction bases unmatched: 3. There are 14 residues in the CDR3. The CDR3 DNA follows: TGTGCCAGCAGTTTTGCAGGGGGCCACACTGAAGCTTTCTTT. It specifies CASSFAGGHTEAFF.

In its sample, this clonotype was seen a few times. The chain combines TRBV12-5 with TRBJ2-3; 7 bases are a match to TRBD1. V lost 3 bases, J lost 1 base, and 4 bases stayed unmatched. This CDR3 comprises 15 residues. Looked up from germline, CDR1 is LGHNT and CDR2 is FRNRAP. The CDR3 loop is CASGLEGAGTDTQYF. The CDR3 DNA sequence: TGTGCTAGTGGTTTAGAGGGGGCCGGCACAGATACGCAGTATTTT. The variable domain in full, with the rest retrieved from reference TRBV12-5 and TRBJ2-3, is DARVTQTPRHKVTEMGQEVTMRCQPILGHNTVFWYRQTMMQGLELLAYFRNRAPLDDSGMPKDRFSAEMPDATLATLKIQPSEPRDSAVYFCASGLEGAGTDTQYFGPGTRLTVL.

This clonotype was detected only a few times. The rearrangement joins TRBV10-3 to TRBJ2-3, with D perhaps TRBD1 (6 bases). Between the trimmed V and J ends, which lost 7 bases and 2 bases, there was a span of 13 bases. The CDR3 runs to 14 residues. CDR1 and CDR2 (germline): ENHRY, SYGVKD. The CDR3 DNA reads as TGTGCCATCACCGCGACAGGCGCCACAGATACGCAGTATTTT. Amino acid sequence: CAITATGATDTQYF.

This clonotype was seen a handful of times. V is TRBV7-2 and J is TRBJ2-7, with D perhaps assigned TRBD1 or TRBD2 (5 bases each). CDR3 length equals 14 residues. Trimming shortened V by 5 bases and J by 3 bases, and 14 bases separated the two germline ends. The germline V gene has CDR1 SGHTA and CDR2 FQGNSA. The CDR3: CASSPEGPFYEQYF. CDR3 DNA: TGTGCCAGCAGCCCAGAGGGGCCCTTCTACGAGCAGTACTTC.

This clonotype was counted between two and nine times. This chain links TRBV12-3 or TRBV12-4 with TRBJ2-7; D uncertain. Between the trimmed V and J ends, which lost 3 bases and 4 bases, there was a span of 7 bases. The CDR3 spans 12 residues. The CDR3 DNA sequence: TGTGCCAGCAGTTTTAAGGTTTACGAGCAGTACTTC. Translated, it gives CASSFKVYEQYF.

This chain links TRBV7-9 with TRBJ2-7, with D uncertain. The V and J ends lost 3 bases and 4 bases respectively, with 13 bases between them. The CDR3 consists of 14 residues. Germline V gives CDR1 SEHNR, CDR2 FQNEAQ (reference sequence). The CDR3 DNA sequence: TGTGCCAGCAGCTTTTCTAACTACAATTACGAGCAGTACTTC. This translates into CASSFSNYNYEQYF.

This clonotype was seen a few times. Written as DNA, the CDR3 is TGTGCCAGCAGTGAGAGACAGGGTTACGGGACCCAGTACTTC. Translation: CASSERQGYGTQYF. V usage is TRBV28 and J usage is TRBJ2-5, with 7 bases identical to TRBD1. The CDR3 totals 14 residues. Losses at the gene ends were 5 bases for V and 7 bases for J; bases not matched to a gene: 10. Looked up from germline, CDR1 is MDHEN and CDR2 is SYDVKM. Supplemented by reference TRBV28 and TRBJ2-5, the full variable domain reads DVKVTQSSRYLVKRTGEKVFLECVQDMDHENMFWYRQDPGLGLRLIYFSYDVKMKEKGDIPEGYSVSREKKERFSLILESASTNQTSMYLCASSERQGYGTQYFGPGTRLLVL.

This clonotype has just a few counts. The J gene is TRBJ1-2, the V gene TRBV3-1; 11 bases are shared with TRBD1. Germline CDR1 LGHDT, CDR2 YNNKEL (reference sequence). V shed 6 bases, J shed 7 bases, and the junction held 4 bases outside the gene matches. The CDR3 has 13 amino acids. DNA of the CDR3: TGTGCCAGCAGAGGACAGGGGGCAGGTGGCTACACCTTC. Amino acids: CASRGQGAGGYTF.

This chain joins TRBV12-3 or TRBV12-4 and TRBJ2-5, with 8 nucleotides matching TRBD2. V gave up 3 bases and J gave up 5 bases; unmatched junction bases: 8. This CDR3 has 15 amino acids. The CDR3 DNA follows: TGTGCCAGCAGTTTCTCCAGCGGGGGAGCTGAGACCCAGTACTTC. Translating it yields CASSFSSGGAETQYF.

The V gene is TRBV11-2, the J gene TRBJ2-1; D is uncertain. Germline V lookup: CDR1 SGHAT, CDR2 FQNNGV. Trimming pared 3 bases from V and 0 bases from J, leaving 9 bases between. The CDR3 covers 15 residues. In DNA form, the CDR3 reads TGTGCCAGCAGCTTTGGGCGGATCTCCTACAATGAGCAGTTCTTC. Translation gives CASSFGRISYNEQFF.

The chain employs TRBV6-5 and TRBJ1-2; TRBD1 is a possible D gene (6 bases). The CDR3 consists of 12 residues. CDR1 is MNHEY and CDR2 is SVGAGI in the germline V gene. V lost 8 bases and J 6 bases, leaving 13 bases between the germline ends. Here the CDR3 reads CASSIPGDGYTF. The DNA for the CDR3 is TGTGCCAGCTCAATCCCAGGGGATGGCTACACCTTC.

This clonotype turned up a few times. The rearrangement joins TRBV2 to TRBJ1-6, with D tentatively TRBD1 (6 bases). CDR1 and CDR2 (germline): SNHLY, FYNNEI. This CDR3 is built from 15 residues. The V end lost 3 bases, the J end lost 8 bases, and 14 bases lay between the germline ends. In DNA, the CDR3 is TGTGCCAGCAGTGAGAGGGGACACGGGGATTCACCCCTCCACTTT. Amino acid sequence: CASSERGHGDSPLHF.

This clonotype has just a few counts. The J gene is TRBJ2-1, the V gene TRBV5-1; maybe TRBD2 (7 bases). The germline CDR1 and CDR2 sequences are SGHRS and YFSETQ. Trimming took off 2 bases at V and 2 bases at J, with 14 bases between the two ends. This CDR3 spans 16 amino acids. CDR3 protein: CASSFGLGGAYNEQFF. CDR3 sequence (DNA): TGCGCCAGCAGCTTCGGACTAGGGGGTGCCTACAATGAGCAGTTCTTC.

This rearrangement joins TRBV3-1 to TRBJ2-2; D remains unclear. This CDR3 comprises 14 residues. The V and J ends lost 0 bases and 3 bases respectively, with 5 bases between them. From germline, CDR1 is LGHDT and CDR2 YNNKEL (reference sequence). The CDR3 here is CASSQESHTGELFF. The DNA of the CDR3 is TGTGCCAGCAGCCAAGAAAGTCACACCGGGGAGCTGTTTTTT.

The V and J genes are TRBV7-9 and TRBJ2-5; D is unclear. Germline values: CDR1 SEHNR, CDR2 FQNEAQ (reference sequence). V was cut by 1 base and J by 0 bases, with 9 bases left in between. This CDR3 is 15 amino acids long. The CDR3: CASSLDWQNQETQYF. CDR3 DNA sequence: TGTGCCAGCAGCTTAGACTGGCAGAACCAAGAGACCCAGTACTTC. The full variable domain, with the rest looked up from reference TRBV7-9 and TRBJ2-5, is DTGVSQNPRHKITKRGQNVTFRCDPISEHNRLYWYRQTLGQGPEFLTYFQNEAQLEKSRLLSDRFSAERPKGSFSTLEIQRTEQGDSAMYLCASSLDWQNQETQYFGPGTRLLVL.

This clonotype has a handful of counts. The chain couples TRBV6-1 to TRBJ2-5, with D possibly being TRBD1 or TRBD2 (5 bases each). Trimming removed 6 bases from V and 4 bases from J, with 24 bases in between. The CDR3 sequence is 17 residues long. The germline V gene has CDR1 MNHNS and CDR2 SASEGT. In DNA form, the CDR3 reads TGTGCCAGCAGCCCGTCGAGGGGCCTAACGGAGCCAGAGACCCAGTACTTC. This codes for CASSPSRGLTEPETQYF.

The rearrangement links TRBV7-9 to TRBJ2-7, with D possibly being TRBD1 (5 bases). The CDR3 is made up of 17 amino acids. Between the trimmed V and J ends, which lost 5 bases and 4 bases, there was a span of 24 bases. CDR1 is SEHNR and CDR2 is FQNEAQ in the germline V gene (reference sequence). The CDR3 region is CASSPGGRQGRFYEQYF. CDR3 nucleotides: TGTGCCAGCAGCCCGGGCGGCAGGCAGGGTCGTTTTTACGAGCAGTACTTC.